These 5 T cell receptor beta chains share one sample of origin, sequenced in a study of blood T cell repertoires in COVID-19. Profiled with immunoSEQ multiplex PCR; TCRdb holds only in-frame clones, not every one. The top ten hold about 18% of the sample, which has around 84,000 clones, around four fifths seen once. The sequencing input was peripheral blood. The receptors come from an elderly man with active or convalescent COVID-19.

The rearrangement links TRBV4-2 to TRBJ2-3, with TRBD2 matching over 11 bases. The CDR3 contains 17 residues. Germline loops: CDR1 LGHNA, CDR2 YNFKEQ. V dropped 0 bases and J dropped 2; count of bases not matched to a gene: 4. CDR3 nucleotide sequence: TGTGCCAGCAGCCAAGACGTAGCGGGAGGGCCCACAGATACGCAGTATTTT. Encoded protein: CASSQDVAGGPTDTQYF.

This chain joins TRBV21-1 and TRBJ2-7; TRBD1, as called in the table, went unchecked against the DNA. TRBV21-1 counts as a pseudogene. CDR3 size: 13 residues. The CDR3 sequence: CASSKGAQYEQYV. CDR3 in DNA: TGTGCCAGCAGCAAAGGGGCACAGTACGAGCAGTACGTC.

The V and J genes are TRBV4-2 and TRBJ1-2, with 9 nucleotides matching TRBD1. The ends lost 1 base at V and 2 bases at J; junction bases unmatched: 2. This CDR3 is built from 15 residues. Germline V gives CDR1 LGHNA, CDR2 YNFKEQ. DNA for the CDR3: TGTGCCAGCAGCCAAGGGGACAGGGAAAACTATGGCTACACCTTC. Protein sequence: CASSQGDRENYGYTF.

This chain joins TRBV19 and TRBJ2-7, with 9 positions matching TRBD2. The CDR3 runs 15 residues. Germline-derived CDR1 and CDR2 are LNHDA and SQIVND (reference sequence). Germline trimming cut 2 bases from V and 3 bases from J; bases unmatched to any gene: 5. The chain's CDR3 is CASSISSGGNYEQYV. DNA for the CDR3: TGTGCCAGTAGTATATCCAGCGGGGGGAACTACGAGCAGTACGTC.

The rearrangement joins TRBV5-1 to TRBJ2-3; 13 bases are shared with TRBD2. There are 16 residues in the CDR3. The V and J ends lost 7 bases and 4 bases, in that order; junction bases with no gene match: 9. Germline lookup yields CDR1 SGHRS and CDR2 YFSETQ. This CDR3 is CASLNPGLAGSDTQYF. For the CDR3, the DNA is TGCGCCAGCCTGAACCCGGGACTAGCGGGGTCAGATACGCAGTATTTT. The variable domain in full, with the rest retrieved from reference TRBV5-1 and TRBJ2-3, is KAGVTQTPRYLIKTRGQQVTLSCSPISGHRSVSWYQQTPGQGLQFLFEYFSETQRNKGNFPGRFSGRQFSNSRSEMNVSTLELGDSALYLCASLNPGLAGSDTQYFGPGTRLTVL.